This T cell receptor (beta chain) stems from a study of shared clonotypes between healthy human individuals. Trimming took 3 bases from V and 5 from J, leaving 5 bases between them. Germline CDR1 reads MNHNY; CDR2 reads SVGAGI (reference sequence). The CDR3 consists of 13 residues. Assay: immunoSEQ multiplex PCR; the TCRdb copy retains only in-frame clones and omits some. The data contain about 1 million clones, 60% to 80% of them singletons. The rearrangement links TRBV6-6 to TRBJ1-6; no clear D gene. The receptor was isolated from a man aged 18 to 29 in good health. The material sequenced was memory CD4+ T cells sorted from blood. Subset meaning: CD45RA-negative fraction. CDR3 DNA sequence: TGTGCCAGCAGTTATACAGATAATTCACCCCTCCACTTT. It encodes CASSYTDNSPLHF.